This TCR beta chain appears in the sequencing data of a study of cytomegalovirus exposure and HLA in healthy donors. V gave up 5 bases and J gave up 0 bases, with 10 bases separating them. CDR3 length: 14 residues. The germline gives CDR1 SGHTA, CDR2 FQGTGA. With 60 Vbeta and 13 Jbeta primers, the PCR was carried out. Produced via immunoSEQ multiplex PCR; TCRdb's table is partial and in-frame only. The data show 120,000 or so clones, over 70% seen once. Material: PBMCs. V usage is TRBV7-3 and J usage is TRBJ1-2; D ambiguous. This receptor was identified in a woman aged 50 to 60 in good health and CMV-seropositive. The CDR3 loop reads CASSPHGANYGYTF. The CDR3 region has the DNA TGTGCCAGCAGCCCCCACGGGGCTAACTATGGCTACACCTTC.